The next 24 T cell receptor beta chains were all read from a single sample in a study of cytomegalovirus exposure and HLA in healthy donors. The PCR had 60 Vbeta and 13 Jbeta primers. Here immunoSEQ multiplex PCR was the method, and the copy in TCRdb shows in-frame clones only, minus some. Of about 90,000 clones listed, about 69% were seen once; the top ten hold around 16%. The sample was PBMCs. The receptors stem from a woman aged 18-29 years in good health and CMV-seropositive.

This chain connects TRBV5-1 to TRBJ2-7, with TRBD1 identical over 9 bases. This CDR3 is built from 15 residues. Germline lookup yields CDR1 SGHRS and CDR2 YFSETQ. Unmatched junction bases numbered 4, after V lost 0 bases and J lost 3 bases. The CDR3 DNA follows: TGCGCCAGCAGCTTGGGGGGACAGGGTTTCTACGAGCAGTACTTC. Translating gives CASSLGGQGFYEQYF.

The V and J genes are TRBV27 and TRBJ2-1; maybe TRBD2 (6 bases). The CDR3 totals 14 residues. Deletions cut 4 bases from V and 6 bases from J, with 13 bases between. The V gene's germline CDR1 is MNHEY and CDR2 SMNVEV (reference sequence). The CDR3 protein is CASSSTGLPNEQFF. The CDR3 coding sequence is TGTGCCAGCAGTTCTACGGGACTCCCCAATGAGCAGTTCTTC.

The chain carries TRBV7-8 and TRBJ2-3, with 8 positions matching TRBD2. The CDR3 is 17 amino acids. The junction had 7 bases not matched to a gene; V was cut back by 0 bases and J by 2 bases. Germline CDR1 reads SGHVS; CDR2 reads FQNEAQ. Here the CDR3 reads CASSLAIGGGITDTQYF. As DNA, the CDR3 is TGTGCCAGCAGCTTAGCGATTGGCGGGGGGATCACAGATACGCAGTATTTT.

The gene calls are TRBV20-1 and TRBJ2-7; a possible D gene is TRBD2 (6 bases). CDR1 and CDR2 from the germline V gene are DFQATT and SNEGSKA (reference sequence). This CDR3 spans 11 amino acids. V dropped 3 bases and J dropped 5 bases, with 8 bases sitting between them. The CDR3 loop is CSASPGDEQYF. The CDR3 DNA reads TGCAGTGCTAGTCCGGGGGACGAGCAGTACTTC.

Comment on this clone: As the CDR3 is not closed by the conserved phenylalanine or tryptophan, this likely results from a read error. The chain recombines TRBV9 with TRBJ1-2; tentative D call: TRBD1 (6 bases). Germline CDR1 is SGDLS and CDR2 is YYNGEE. The CDR3 is made up of 12 amino acids. V was clipped by 4 bases and J by 6 bases, with 10 bases between them. The CDR3 nucleotides are TGTGCCAGCAGCCCTCAGGGGCATGGCTACACCCTC. It encodes CASSPQGHGYTL.

V is TRBV5-4 and J is TRBJ2-1; D ambiguous. This CDR3 region has 16 residues. Trimming shortened V by 0 bases and J by 2 bases, and 12 bases separated the two germline ends. Per the germline V gene, CDR1 is SGHNT and CDR2 is YYREEE (reference sequence). The CDR3 is CASSLASSSPYNEQFF. CDR3 nucleotide sequence: TGTGCCAGCAGCTTGGCTAGTTCGTCACCCTACAATGAGCAGTTCTTC. The variable domain in full, with the rest retrieved from reference TRBV5-4 and TRBJ2-1, is ETGVTQSPTHLIKTRGQQVTLRCSSQSGHNTVSWYQQALGQGPQFIFQYYREEENGRGNFPPRFSGLQFPNYSSELNVNALELDDSALYLCASSLASSSPYNEQFFGPGTRLTVL.

The chain links TRBV18 to TRBJ2-2; 14 bases map to TRBD2. This CDR3 spans 18 amino acids. Germline loops: CDR1 KGHSH, CDR2 LQKENI. After removal of 5 bases from V and 0 bases from J, the junction contained 5 bases not matched to a gene. The CDR3 spells CASSTLGLAGANTGELFF. In DNA form, the CDR3 reads TGTGCCAGCTCAACTTTGGGACTAGCGGGAGCGAACACCGGGGAGCTGTTTTTT.

This rearrangement joins TRBV9 to TRBJ2-3; D might be TRBD2 (6 bases). This CDR3 comprises 16 residues. The ends were cut back, 3 bases at V and 1 base at J, with 15 bases in the middle. From germline, CDR1 is SGDLS and CDR2 YYNGEE. In DNA, the CDR3 is TGTGCCAGCAGCGCCTACCGGGACTCTGGCACAGATACGCAGTATTTT. Protein sequence: CASSAYRDSGTDTQYF.

V is TRBV6-1 and J is TRBJ1-5; TRBD1 agrees at 8 bases. There are 15 residues in the CDR3. J lost 2 bases, V lost 1 base, and 1 base had no gene match. From germline, CDR1 is MNHNS and CDR2 SASEGT. The CDR3 bases are TGTGCCAGCAGTGAAGAGACAGGGGGCAATCAGCCCCAGCATTTT. The encoded protein is CASSEETGGNQPQHF.

The gene calls are TRBV5-1 and TRBJ1-3; D not certain. The CDR3 extends over 15 amino acids. V was pared by 2 bases and J by 0 bases, with 9 bases between. Germline values: CDR1 SGHRS, CDR2 YFSETQ. Written as DNA, the CDR3 is TGCGCCAGCAGCTTTGCGGTCGGCTCTGGAAACACCATATATTTT. Protein product: CASSFAVGSGNTIYF. The full variable domain, with the rest looked up from reference TRBV5-1 and TRBJ1-3, is KAGVTQTPRYLIKTRGQQVTLSCSPISGHRSVSWYQQTPGQGLQFLFEYFSETQRNKGNFPGRFSGRQFSNSRSEMNVSTLELGDSALYLCASSFAVGSGNTIYFGEGSWLTVV.

V gene TRBV5-6 combines with J gene TRBJ1-2; 12 bases are a match to TRBD1. The germline CDR1 and CDR2 sequences are SGHDT and YYEEEE. The CDR3 contains 16 residues. V trimming: 2 bases; J trimming: 4 bases; junction bases outside the gene matches: 6. The CDR3 is CASSFPGTGGAYGYTF. For the CDR3, the DNA is TGTGCCAGCAGCTTCCCCGGGACAGGGGGCGCCTATGGCTACACCTTC.

This rearrangement joins TRBV18 to TRBJ1-2, with 9 bases that match TRBD1. The CDR3 spans 14 residues. The ends lost 6 bases at V and 6 bases at J; junction bases unmatched: 8. Germline-derived CDR1 and CDR2 are KGHSH and LQKENI. CDR3 nucleotide sequence: TGTGCCAGCTCGCCGGGACAGGGAGTCGATGGCTACACCTTC. Its translation: CASSPGQGVDGYTF.

This clone showed up just a few times. This chain joins TRBV5-1 and TRBJ2-5; no clear D gene. From germline, CDR1 is SGHRS and CDR2 YFSETQ. V was trimmed by 5 bases and J by 5 bases, leaving 10 bases between them. The length of the CDR3 is 12 residues. The CDR3 DNA reads TGCGCCAGCAGAATGGGCTCTGAGACCCAGTACTTC. It encodes CASRMGSETQYF.

The chain couples TRBV7-3 to TRBJ1-2; 9 bases match TRBD1. The CDR3 contains 16 residues. J lost 4 bases, V lost 2 bases, and 8 bases had no gene match. The V gene's germline CDR1 is SGHTA and CDR2 FQGTGA. The CDR3 DNA is TGTGCCAGCAGCTTAGGTCCCCCGACAGGGGGCTATGGCTACACCTTC. It encodes CASSLGPPTGGYGYTF. Full variable domain (rest looked up from reference TRBV7-3 and TRBJ1-2): GAGVSQTPSNKVTEKGKYVELRCDPISGHTALYWYRQSLGQGPEFLIYFQGTGAADDSGLPNDRFFAVRPEGSVSTLKIQRTERGDSAVYLCASSLGPPTGGYGYTFGSGTRLTVV.

The rearrangement joins TRBV5-6 to TRBJ2-6; D is possibly TRBD2 (6 bases). V was clipped by 2 bases and J by 4 bases, with 16 bases between them. In germline, CDR1 is SGHDT, CDR2 YYEEEE. This CDR3 region has 17 residues. The CDR3 spells CASSFGGLGGGANVLTF. CDR3 coding DNA: TGTGCCAGCAGCTTTGGCGGCTTGGGGGGAGGGGCCAACGTCCTGACTTTC.

Notes on this clone: Additional DNA sequences in this sample encode the identical CDR3. This rearrangement joins TRBV30 to TRBJ1-1; 8 positions match TRBD1. J lost 5 bases, V lost 5 bases, and 4 bases had no gene match. The CDR3 has 12 amino acids. CDR1 and CDR2 from the germline V gene are GTSNPN and SVGIG (reference sequence). The CDR3, as DNA: TGTGCCTGGGGACAGGGAGGGACTGAAGCTTTCTTT. This gives the protein CAWGQGGTEAFF.

As to this clone: Because it lacks the conserved phenylalanine or tryptophan at the end, this CDR3 is likely a read error. No DNA is shown, since the ends of the CDR3 on it are uncertain; the CDR3 is the one TCRdb lists. The rearrangement uses TRBV5-6 and TRBJ1-4; no DNA check was done on the table's D call, TRBD1. The germline gives CDR1 SGHDT, CDR2 YYEEEE. The CDR3 totals 14 residues, both ends included. CDR3 residues: CASSLGTSGGLGLY.

The sample holds one count of this clone. This chain connects TRBV29-1 to TRBJ2-7, with 9 bases lining up with TRBD1. CDR3 length equals 13 residues. V shed 6 bases, J shed 0 bases, and the junction held 3 bases outside the gene matches. From germline, CDR1 is SQVTM and CDR2 ANQGSEA. The CDR3 nucleotides are TGCAGCGTGAGGACAGGGGACTCCTACGAGCAGTACTTC. Translated: CSVRTGDSYEQYF.

The rearrangement joins TRBV7-2 to TRBJ2-7, with D hard to call. This CDR3 has 11 residues. The V and J ends lost 3 bases and 6 bases respectively, with 6 bases between them. Germline V gene data show CDR1 as SGHTA and CDR2 as FQGNSA. CDR3 bases: TGTGCCAGCAGCTTGTCTTTCGAGCAGTACTTC. Translation gives CASSLSFEQYF. Looking up the rest from reference TRBV7-2 and TRBJ2-7 gives the full variable domain: GAGVSQSPSNKVTEKGKDVELRCDPISGHTALYWYRQSLGQGLEFLIYFQGNSAPDKSGLPSDRFSAERTGGSVSTLTIQRTQQEDSAVYLCASSLSFEQYFGPGTRLTVT.

This chain joins TRBV6-5 and TRBJ1-6; the D is unclear. Germline values: CDR1 MNHEY, CDR2 SVGAGI. V gave up 8 bases and J gave up 7 bases, with 12 bases separating them. This CDR3 has 13 residues. CDR3 amino acids: CASGRVQNSPLHF. The CDR3, as DNA: TGTGCCAGCGGGAGGGTACAAAATTCACCCCTCCACTTT.

V gene TRBV6-5 combines with J gene TRBJ2-2; 12 bases match TRBD2. The V gene end was trimmed by 6 bases and the J gene end by 3 bases; junction bases not matched to a gene: 2. Germline V gene data show CDR1 as MNHEY and CDR2 as SVGAGI. The CDR3 is made up of 15 amino acids. The CDR3 is CASRSSGRDTGELFF. The CDR3 DNA sequence: TGTGCCAGCAGGTCTAGCGGGAGGGACACCGGGGAGCTGTTTTTT.

The chain has TRBV2 and TRBJ1-2; D is unclear. Trimming removed 0 bases from V and 2 bases from J, with 13 bases in between. CDR1 is SNHLY and CDR2 is FYNNEI in the germline V gene. This CDR3 spans 16 amino acids. CDR3 protein: CASSEASGRLNYGYTF. In DNA, the CDR3 is TGTGCCAGCAGTGAAGCGAGCGGCAGACTAAACTATGGCTACACCTTC.

This chain connects TRBV2 to TRBJ1-1; 9 bases are a match to TRBD1. The CDR3 has 16 residues. The V gene's germline CDR1 is SNHLY and CDR2 FYNNEI. J gave up 1 base and V 7 bases, and 10 bases lay outside the gene matches. CDR3 coding DNA: TGTGCCAGCAAGCCAACAGGGGGCATAACGAACACTGAAGCTTTCTTT. Translation: CASKPTGGITNTEAFF.

The chain uses TRBV23-1 and TRBJ2-4; TRBD1 is a possible D gene (5 bases). TRBV23-1 is known as an ORF, though its function is uncertain. Trimming took 3 bases from V and 5 from J, leaving 11 bases between them. The CDR3 length is 14 residues. The CDR3 protein is CASSQPVTENIQYF. Written as DNA, the CDR3 is TGCGCCAGCAGTCAGCCGGTGACAGAAAACATTCAGTACTTC.